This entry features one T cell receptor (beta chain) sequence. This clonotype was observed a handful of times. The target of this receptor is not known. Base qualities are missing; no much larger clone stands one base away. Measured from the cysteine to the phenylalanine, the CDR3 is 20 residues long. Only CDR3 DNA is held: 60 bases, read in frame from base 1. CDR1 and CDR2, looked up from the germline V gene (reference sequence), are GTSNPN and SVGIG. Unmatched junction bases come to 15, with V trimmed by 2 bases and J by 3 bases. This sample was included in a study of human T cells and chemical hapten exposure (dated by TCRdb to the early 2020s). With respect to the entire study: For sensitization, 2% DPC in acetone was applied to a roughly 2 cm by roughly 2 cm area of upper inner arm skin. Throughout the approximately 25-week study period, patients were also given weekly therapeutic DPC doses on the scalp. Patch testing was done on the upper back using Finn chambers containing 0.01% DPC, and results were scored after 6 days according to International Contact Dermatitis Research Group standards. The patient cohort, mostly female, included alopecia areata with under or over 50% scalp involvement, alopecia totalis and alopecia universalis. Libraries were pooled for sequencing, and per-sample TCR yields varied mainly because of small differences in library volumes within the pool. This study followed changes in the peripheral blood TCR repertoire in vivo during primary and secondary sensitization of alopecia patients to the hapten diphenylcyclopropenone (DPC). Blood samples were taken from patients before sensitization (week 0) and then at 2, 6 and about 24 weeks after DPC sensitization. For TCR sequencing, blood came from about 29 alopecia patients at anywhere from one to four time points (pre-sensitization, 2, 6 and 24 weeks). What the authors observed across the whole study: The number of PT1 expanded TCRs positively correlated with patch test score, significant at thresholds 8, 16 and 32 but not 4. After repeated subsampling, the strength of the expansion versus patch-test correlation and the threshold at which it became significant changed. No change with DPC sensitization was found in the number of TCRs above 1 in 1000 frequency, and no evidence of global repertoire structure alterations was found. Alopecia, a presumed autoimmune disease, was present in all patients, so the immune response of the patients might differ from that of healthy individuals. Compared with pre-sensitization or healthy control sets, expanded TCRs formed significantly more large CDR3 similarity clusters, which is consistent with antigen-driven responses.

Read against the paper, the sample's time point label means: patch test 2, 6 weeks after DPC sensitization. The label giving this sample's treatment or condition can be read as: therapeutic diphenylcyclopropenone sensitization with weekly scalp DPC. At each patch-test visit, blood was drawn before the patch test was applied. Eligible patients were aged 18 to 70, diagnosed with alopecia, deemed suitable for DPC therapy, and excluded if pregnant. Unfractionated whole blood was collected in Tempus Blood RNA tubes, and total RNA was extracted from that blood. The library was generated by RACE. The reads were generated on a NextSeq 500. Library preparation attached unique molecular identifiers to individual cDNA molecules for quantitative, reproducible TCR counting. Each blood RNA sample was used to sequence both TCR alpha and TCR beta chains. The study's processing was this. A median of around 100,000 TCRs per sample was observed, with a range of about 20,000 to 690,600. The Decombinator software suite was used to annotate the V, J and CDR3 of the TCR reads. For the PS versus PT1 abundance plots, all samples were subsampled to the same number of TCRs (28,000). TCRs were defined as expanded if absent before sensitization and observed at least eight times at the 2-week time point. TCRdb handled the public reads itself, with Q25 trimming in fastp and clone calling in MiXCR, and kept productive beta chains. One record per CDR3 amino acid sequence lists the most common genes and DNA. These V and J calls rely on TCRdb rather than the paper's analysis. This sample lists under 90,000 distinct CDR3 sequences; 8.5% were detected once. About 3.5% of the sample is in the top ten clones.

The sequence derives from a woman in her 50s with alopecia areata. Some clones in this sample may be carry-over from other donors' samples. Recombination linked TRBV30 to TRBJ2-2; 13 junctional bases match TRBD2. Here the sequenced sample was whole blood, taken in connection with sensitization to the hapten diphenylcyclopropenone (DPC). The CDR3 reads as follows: CAWSSFRLAGGELDTGELFF. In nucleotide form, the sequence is TGTGCCTGGAGTTCCTTCCGACTAGCGGGAGGCGAGCTCGACACCGGGGAGCTGTTTTTT. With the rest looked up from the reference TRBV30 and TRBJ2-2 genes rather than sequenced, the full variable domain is SQTIHQWPATLVQPVGSPLSLECTVEGTSNPNLYWYRQAAGRGLQLLFYSVGIGQISSEVPQNLSASRPQDRQFILSSKKLLLSDSGFYLCAWSSFRLAGGELDTGELFFGEGSRLTVL.